This is a list of T cell receptor beta chains from one sample in a study of beta chain features in type 1 diabetes. Method: immunoSEQ multiplex PCR; TCRdb's copy keeps in-frame clones and lacks some. The sample has some 130,000 clones, around 9% seen once. The specimen sequenced was central memory CD4+ T cells from blood. These receptors came from a man aged 30-40 years with type 1 diabetes. The conserved cysteine and the conserved F or W are not part of the CDR3 here. Fields, in order: V gene, J gene, CDR3 length, CDR3 protein.

v_gene: TRBV5-1
j_gene: TRBJ2-1
len: 13
CDR3aa: ASSETGLPFDEQF

v_gene: TRBV6-6
j_gene: TRBJ1-2
len: 12
CDR3aa: ASSWGQGALGYT

v_gene: TRBV18
j_gene: TRBJ1-2
len: 11
CDR3aa: ASSPDSNYGYT

v_gene: TRBV6-5
j_gene: TRBJ2-7
len: 12
CDR3aa: ASRSTDKGYEQY

v_gene: TRBV7-2
j_gene: TRBJ2-3
len: 12
CDR3aa: ASSFGGGSDTQY

v_gene: TRBV29-1
j_gene: TRBJ2-1
len: 15
CDR3aa: RVGGRGRAPSYNEQF

v_gene: TRBV2
j_gene: TRBJ1-5
len: 11
CDR3aa: ASSGLGNQPQH

v_gene: TRBV18
j_gene: TRBJ2-7
len: 10
CDR3aa: ASSPLFNEQY

v_gene: TRBV28
j_gene: TRBJ1-2
len: 11
CDR3aa: ASSLSGKYGYT

v_gene: TRBV30
j_gene: TRBJ2-1
len: 13
CDR3aa: AWPLGRVSYNEQF

v_gene: TRBV5-4
j_gene: TRBJ2-1
len: 15
CDR3aa: ASRGTSGGAFPNEQF

v_gene: TRBV27
j_gene: TRBJ2-7
len: 11
CDR3aa: ASSQTGSYEQY

v_gene: TRBV14
j_gene: TRBJ1-6
len: 12
CDR3aa: ASSPGTGETPLH

v_gene: TRBV5-6
j_gene: TRBJ1-2
len: 11
CDR3aa: ASSLNRGDGYT

v_gene: TRBV7-2
j_gene: TRBJ2-1
len: 14
CDR3aa: ASSFRGGATYNEQF

v_gene: TRBV30
j_gene: TRBJ1-5
len: 11
CDR3aa: AWSVRENQPQH

v_gene: TRBV5-1
j_gene: TRBJ1-1
len: 11
CDR3aa: ASSLDSYPEAF

v_gene: TRBV2
j_gene: TRBJ1-2
len: 14
CDR3aa: ASSEVAQISSYGYT

v_gene: TRBV10-3
j_gene: TRBJ2-2
len: 13
CDR3aa: ATKDGRENTGELF

v_gene: TRBV7-2
j_gene: TRBJ2-7
len: 11
CDR3aa: ASSFDRTYEQY

v_gene: TRBV19
j_gene: TRBJ2-3
len: 12
CDR3aa: ASRAPDYTDTQY

v_gene: TRBV5-6
j_gene: TRBJ1-2
len: 11
CDR3aa: ASSLAGKDGYT

v_gene: TRBV28
j_gene: .
len: 13
CDR3aa: ASNTPGSETYEQY

v_gene: TRBV29-1
j_gene: TRBJ2-5
len: 10
CDR3aa: SVSGWGETQY

v_gene: TRBV5-1
j_gene: TRBJ2-7
len: 13
CDR3aa: ASSDRGLISHEQY

v_gene: TRBV5-6
j_gene: TRBJ2-7
len: 11
CDR3aa: ASSLGRTGEQY

v_gene: TRBV11-2
j_gene: TRBJ1-4
len: 14
CDR3aa: ASSLDVWTGIEKLF

v_gene: TRBV2
j_gene: TRBJ2-2
len: 10
CDR3aa: ASRGVTGELF

v_gene: TRBV7-9
j_gene: TRBJ1-1
len: 10
CDR3aa: ASSLEGVKAF

v_gene: TRBV2
j_gene: TRBJ1-5
len: 11
CDR3aa: ASTGEGGQPQH

v_gene: TRBV7-8
j_gene: TRBJ1-4
len: 11
CDR3aa: ASSRQGVGKLF

v_gene: TRBV4-2
j_gene: TRBJ2-3
len: 15
CDR3aa: ASSQGTSGGRSYTQY

v_gene: TRBV29-1
j_gene: TRBJ2-3
len: 13
CDR3aa: SVPRGGVGPDTQY

v_gene: TRBV4-1
j_gene: TRBJ2-7
len: 13
CDR3aa: ASSQRDLTPYEQY

v_gene: TRBV9
j_gene: TRBJ2-5
len: 12
CDR3aa: ASSAGTNEETQY

v_gene: TRBV4-1
j_gene: TRBJ1-2
len: 11
CDR3aa: ASSQGTGFGYT

v_gene: TRBV7-3
j_gene: TRBJ2-3
len: 13
CDR3aa: ASSFDGGPRDTQY

v_gene: TRBV15
j_gene: TRBJ1-2
len: 13
CDR3aa: ATSRAKTGVYGYT

v_gene: TRBV5-1
j_gene: TRBJ1-1
len: 13
CDR3aa: ASSLENSGDTEAF

v_gene: TRBV2
j_gene: TRBJ2-5
len: 9
CDR3aa: ATREQETQY

v_gene: TRBV7-2
j_gene: TRBJ2-2
len: 12
CDR3aa: ASSGDFNTGELF

v_gene: TRBV6-5
j_gene: TRBJ1-5
len: 12
CDR3aa: ASSSDRVRQPQH

v_gene: TRBV7-9
j_gene: TRBJ1-2
len: 13
CDR3aa: ASSLGVAGSYGYT

v_gene: TRBV6-5
j_gene: TRBJ2-7
len: 12
CDR3aa: ASSVQGARYEQY

v_gene: TRBV27
j_gene: TRBJ2-5
len: 13
CDR3aa: ASSGGRVLQETQY

v_gene: TRBV2
j_gene: TRBJ2-1
len: 15
CDR3aa: ASNAGRGGFISNEQF

v_gene: TRBV4-2
j_gene: TRBJ2-5
len: 16
CDR3aa: ASSQGSLAGGSQETQY

v_gene: TRBV2
j_gene: TRBJ1-5
len: 13
CDR3aa: ASSLQDGGNQPQH

v_gene: TRBV18
j_gene: TRBJ1-3
len: 14
CDR3aa: ASSPPGQSSGNTIY